This section outlines one T cell receptor (beta chain) sequence together with its context. The V gene lost 5 bases and the J gene lost 8 bases, with 16 bases spanning the gap. This CDR3 is built from 14 residues. CDR1 and CDR2 (germline): MNHNS, SASEGT. The sample belongs to a study of response to subunit inactivated influenza vaccine. TCRdb independently ran MiXCR on the RT-PCR reads; one entry per CDR3 protein. This sample has about 700,000 distinct CDR3 sequences, with about 15% found just once. This receptor was taken from a man aged 50 to 60 who received an inactivated influenza vaccine. Sample: PBMCs from blood, taken around 15 days before vaccination. The gene calls are TRBV6-1 and TRBJ2-1; D not resolved. CDR3 loop: CASSLFPRGHEQFF. The CDR3 DNA reads TGTGCCAGCAGTCTCTTCCCTAGAGGCCATGAGCAGTTCTTC.